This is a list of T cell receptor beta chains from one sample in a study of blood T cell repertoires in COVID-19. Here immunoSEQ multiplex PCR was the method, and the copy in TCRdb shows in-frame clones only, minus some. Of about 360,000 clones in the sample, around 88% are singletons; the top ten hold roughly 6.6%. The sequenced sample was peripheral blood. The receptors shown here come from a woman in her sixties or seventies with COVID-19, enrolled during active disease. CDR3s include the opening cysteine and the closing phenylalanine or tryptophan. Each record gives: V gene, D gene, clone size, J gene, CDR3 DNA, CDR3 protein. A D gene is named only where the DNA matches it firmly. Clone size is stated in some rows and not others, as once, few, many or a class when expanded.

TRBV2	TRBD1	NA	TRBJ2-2	TGTGCCAGCAGACGCCCCGGGACAGGGGGCCCCGGGGAGCTGTTTTTT	CASRRPGTGGPGELFF
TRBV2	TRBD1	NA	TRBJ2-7	TGTGCCAGCAGTACAGGGGGCAGTGGCTACGAGCAGTACTTC	CASSTGGSGYEQYF
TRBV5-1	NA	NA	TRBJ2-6	TGCGCCAGCAGCCCTGCCACAAGGAGCTCTGGGGCCAACGTCCTGACTTTC	CASSPATRSSGANVLTF
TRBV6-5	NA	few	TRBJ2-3	TGTGCCAGCAGTTACCTCGAGGGCACAGATACGCAGTATTTT	CASSYLEGTDTQYF
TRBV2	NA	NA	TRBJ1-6	TGTGCCAGCGGACCGGGACACGGCTATTCACCCCTCCACTTT	CASGPGHGYSPLHF
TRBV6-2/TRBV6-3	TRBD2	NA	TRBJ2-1	TGTGCCAGCAGTTACGGCCTAGCGGGGGGCGAGGATGAGCAGTTCTTC	CASSYGLAGGEDEQFF
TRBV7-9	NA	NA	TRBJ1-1	TGTGCCAGCAGACAAGGGAGGAACACTGAAGCTTTCTTT	CASRQGRNTEAFF
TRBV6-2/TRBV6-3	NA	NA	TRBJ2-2	TGTGCCAGCAGTTACTCGCGCAGACTCTCCACCGGGGAGCTGTTTTTT	CASSYSRRLSTGELFF
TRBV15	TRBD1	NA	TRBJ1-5	TGTGCCACCAGCAGGGCGGGACAGGGGATTCAGCCCCAGCATTTT	CATSRAGQGIQPQHF
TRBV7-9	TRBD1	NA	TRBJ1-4	TGTGCCAGCAGCCCGTGGACAGGGGTTGAAAAACTGTTTTTT	CASSPWTGVEKLFF
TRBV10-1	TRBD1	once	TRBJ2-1	TGCGCCAGCAGTGACGACAGGGTAAACAATGAGCAGTTCTTC	CASSDDRVNNEQFF
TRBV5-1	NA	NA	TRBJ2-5	TGCGCCAGCAGCTTGCTGACTGCGGCCTTTGAGACCCAGTACTTC	CASSLLTAAFETQYF
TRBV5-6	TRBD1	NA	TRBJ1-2	TGTGCCAGCAGCTTGAACAGGGGAAGCTATGGCTACACCTTC	CASSLNRGSYGYTF
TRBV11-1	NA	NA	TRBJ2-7	TGTGCCAGCAGCCCGGGCCCCGAGGGCTACGAGCAGTACTTC	CASSPGPEGYEQYF
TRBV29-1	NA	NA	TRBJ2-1	TGCAGCGTTGAAGATTGGGGAGGGGGGACTAAGCAGTTCTTC	CSVEDWGGGTKQFF
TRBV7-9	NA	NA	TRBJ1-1	TGTGCCAGCAAGAGTGGAGAGACAGTAAAAAACACTGAAGCTTTCTTT	CASKSGETVKNTEAFF
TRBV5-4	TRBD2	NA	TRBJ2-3	TGTGCCAGCAGCTTCGGGGGGGCCTCCACAGATACGCAGTATTTT	CASSFGGASTDTQYF
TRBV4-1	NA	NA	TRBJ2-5	TGCGCCAGCAGCCAATACTACCGGTCAGCTCAGGAGACCCAGTACTTC	CASSQYYRSAQETQYF
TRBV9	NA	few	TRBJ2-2	TGTGCCAGCAGCGTAGTCGGTCGGGGCACCGGGGAGCTGTTTTTT	CASSVVGRGTGELFF
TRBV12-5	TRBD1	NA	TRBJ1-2	TGTGCTAGTGGTTTTCAGGGGGCGGACTATGGCTACACCTTC	CASGFQGADYGYTF
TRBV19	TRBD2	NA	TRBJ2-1	TGTGCCAGTAGTATGACAGCGGGATACAATGAGCAGTTCTTC	CASSMTAGYNEQFF
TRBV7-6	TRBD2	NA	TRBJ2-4	TGTGCCAGCAGCCCTGGGCTAGCGGGGGGCGGGGCCAAAAACATTCAGTACTTC	CASSPGLAGGGAKNIQYF